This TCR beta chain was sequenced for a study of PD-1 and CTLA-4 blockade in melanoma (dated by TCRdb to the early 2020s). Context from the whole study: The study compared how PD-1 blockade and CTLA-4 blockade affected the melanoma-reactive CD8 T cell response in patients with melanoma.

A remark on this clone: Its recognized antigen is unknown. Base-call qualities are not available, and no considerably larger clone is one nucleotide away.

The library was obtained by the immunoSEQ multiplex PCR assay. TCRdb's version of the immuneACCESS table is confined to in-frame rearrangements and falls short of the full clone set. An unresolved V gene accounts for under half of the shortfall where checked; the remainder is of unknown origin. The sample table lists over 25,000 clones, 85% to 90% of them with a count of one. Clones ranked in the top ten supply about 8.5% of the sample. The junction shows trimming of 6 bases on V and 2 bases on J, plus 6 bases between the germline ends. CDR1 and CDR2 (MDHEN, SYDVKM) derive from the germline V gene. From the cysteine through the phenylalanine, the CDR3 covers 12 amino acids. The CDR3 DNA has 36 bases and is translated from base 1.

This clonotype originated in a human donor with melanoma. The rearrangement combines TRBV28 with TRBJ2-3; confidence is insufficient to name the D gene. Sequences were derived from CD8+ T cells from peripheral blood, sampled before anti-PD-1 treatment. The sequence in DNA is TGTGCCAGCAGCCCAGACACAGATACGCAGTATTTT. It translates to CASSPDTDTQYF.